The rows below give T cell receptor beta chains drawn from one sample of a study of shared clonotypes between healthy human individuals. Assay used: immunoSEQ multiplex PCR; TCRdb lists only in-frame clones, some missing. The sample carries 650,000 to 700,000 clones, 90% recorded once. Sequenced material: memory CD8+ T cells from PBMCs. Receptors originate from a man aged 18 to 29 in good health. Some clones in this sample may be carry-over from other donors' samples. CDR3s include the opening cysteine and the closing phenylalanine or tryptophan. The D gene is left open where the match is weak. Clone size is stated in some rows and not others, as once, few, many or a class when expanded.

abundance	j_gene	v_gene	d_gene	CDR3aa	CDR3nt
-	TRBJ2-1	TRBV7-3	TRBD2	CASSSGTSGYNEQFF	TGTGCCAGCAGCTCCGGGACTAGCGGGTACAATGAGCAGTTCTTC
-	TRBJ1-2	TRBV6-6	TRBD1	CASSPYRTGFNYGYTF	TGTGCCAGCAGCCCTTACCGGACAGGTTTTAACTATGGCTACACCTTC
-	TRBJ2-1	TRBV9	-	CASSVDGADYNEQFF	TGTGCCAGCAGCGTAGATGGAGCGGACTACAATGAGCAGTTCTTC
-	TRBJ2-1	TRBV6-5	-	CASSYQRLASYNEQFF	TGTGCCAGCAGTTATCAGCGCTTAGCCTCCTACAATGAGCAGTTCTTC
-	TRBJ2-7	TRBV27	-	CASSQGGYSEQYF	TGTGCCAGCAGCCAAGGCGGGTATTCCGAGCAGTACTTC
-	TRBJ2-3	TRBV27	-	CASRKAPGRGTDTQYF	TGTGCCAGCAGAAAAGCCCCGGGCAGGGGCACAGATACGCAGTATTTT
-	TRBJ1-4	TRBV6-5	TRBD1	CASSAQDRFSEKLFF	TGTGCCAGCAGTGCCCAGGACAGGTTTAGCGAAAAACTGTTTTTT
-	TRBJ2-2	TRBV7-6	-	CASSLRRGAGELFF	TGTGCCAGCAGCTTACGGAGGGGGGCCGGGGAGCTGTTTTTT
-	TRBJ2-3	TRBV5-1	TRBD2	CASSLERREYPDTQYF	TGCGCCAGCAGCTTGGAGCGGCGGGAGTACCCAGATACGCAGTATTTT
once	TRBJ2-5	TRBV28	TRBD2	CASRTSGDLFETQYF	TGTGCCAGCCGTACTAGCGGGGATCTTTTTGAGACCCAGTACTTC
-	TRBJ2-3	TRBV5-1	-	CASSPRARGITDTQYF	TGCGCCAGCAGCCCAAGGGCGCGGGGAATCACAGATACGCAGTATTTT
once	TRBJ2-3	TRBV28	-	CASSRIPSTDTQYF	TGTGCCAGCAGTCGGATACCTAGCACAGATACGCAGTATTTT
-	TRBJ1-4	TRBV27	TRBD1	CASSLGGGEGPNEKLFF	TGTGCCAGCAGCCTGGGAGGGGGCGAGGGCCCTAATGAAAAACTGTTTTTT
-	TRBJ2-7	TRBV28	-	CASSFLDTHEQYF	TGTGCCAGCAGTTTTTTGGACACCCACGAGCAGTACTTC
-	TRBJ2-3	TRBV7-6	-	CASSLLAVPRDTQYF	TGTGCCAGCAGCTTATTGGCAGTCCCCCGGGATACGCAGTATTTT
-	TRBJ1-2	TRBV29-1	-	CSVVTGSVYGYTF	TGCAGCGTTGTAACAGGGTCCGTCTATGGCTACACCTTC
-	TRBJ2-1	TRBV29-1	TRBD1	CSVKTGSYNEQFF	TGCAGCGTCAAGACAGGGTCCTACAATGAGCAGTTCTTC
-	TRBJ1-5	TRBV19	-	CASSPRQPLSPQHF	TGTGCCAGTAGTCCACGCCAGCCCTTATCGCCCCAGCATTTT